This T cell receptor beta chain was profiled in a study of T cells expressing NK-cell markers. This clonotype counts as large (0.1 to 1%) by frequency. The CDR3 loop spans 16 amino acids. The germline CDR1 and CDR2 sequences are ENHRY and SYGVKD. TCRdb reprocessed the 5' RACE reads and reports one entry per CDR3 protein, with no DNA. This table lists over a thousand distinct CDR3 sequences. The clonotype comes from a woman aged 18-29 years in good health. Sequencing was done on a sample of blood T cells: a sorted CD56 or NKG2C T cell subset, CD4+ or CD8+ T cells, or bulk PBMC T cells (not recorded which). This sequence joins TRBV10-3 and TRBJ2-1; without DNA, the TCRdb call of TRBD2 cannot be checked. The CDR3: CAISESGLAGDDEQFF.